Here is one TCR beta chain with its context. Its target is not known. This entry comes from a study of T-cell memory formation after mild COVID-19. Overall study results and limits: Specificity for SARS-CoV-2 was not confirmed among the second-wave clones peaking on day 37. Most CD4+ clones that shrank were in CM and EM, while CD8+ ones turned up in EMRA. There was a balanced CD4/CD8 profile in clones contracting day 15 to 85, and later expanders leaned CD4+. Pre-infection memory contained some responding clones, which suggested that cross-reactive memory had joined.

The V gene's germline CDR1 is SGHVS and CDR2 FQNEAQ. V was pared by 4 bases and J by 2 bases, with 5 bases of the junction left unmatched. The CDR3 length is 17 residues. TCRdb re-called the 5' RACE reads with MiXCR, one entry per CDR3 protein. The table shows approximately 250,000 distinct CDR3 sequences, with around 15% occurring only once. The sequence was collected from a man younger than 35 who had mild COVID-19 (a few samples of this study predate the infection). Cell type and time point are not known. The rearrangement joins TRBV7-8 to TRBJ2-1; TRBD2 aligns across 13 bases. Material for sequencing was PBMCs or a T cell subset sorted from them (not recorded which). CDR3 DNA: TGTGCCAGCAGCTCCACTAGCGGGGGGGCAACCTACAATGAGCAGTTCTTC. The encoded protein is CASSSTSGGATYNEQFF.